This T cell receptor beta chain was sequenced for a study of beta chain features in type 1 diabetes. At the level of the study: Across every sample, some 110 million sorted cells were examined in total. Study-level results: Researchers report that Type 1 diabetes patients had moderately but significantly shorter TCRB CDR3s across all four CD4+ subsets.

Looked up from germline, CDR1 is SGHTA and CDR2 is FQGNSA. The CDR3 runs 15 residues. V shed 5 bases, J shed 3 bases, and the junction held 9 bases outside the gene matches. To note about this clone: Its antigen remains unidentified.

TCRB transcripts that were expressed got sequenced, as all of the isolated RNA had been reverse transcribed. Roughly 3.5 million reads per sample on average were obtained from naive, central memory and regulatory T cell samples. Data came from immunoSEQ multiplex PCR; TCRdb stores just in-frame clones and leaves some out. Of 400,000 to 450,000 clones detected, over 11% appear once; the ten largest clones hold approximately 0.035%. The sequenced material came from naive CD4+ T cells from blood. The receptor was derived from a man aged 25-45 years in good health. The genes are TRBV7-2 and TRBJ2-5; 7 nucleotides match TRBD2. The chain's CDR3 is CASSKSGTREETQYF. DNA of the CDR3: TGTGCCAGCAGCAAAAGCGGGACCCGAGAAGAGACCCAGTACTTC.